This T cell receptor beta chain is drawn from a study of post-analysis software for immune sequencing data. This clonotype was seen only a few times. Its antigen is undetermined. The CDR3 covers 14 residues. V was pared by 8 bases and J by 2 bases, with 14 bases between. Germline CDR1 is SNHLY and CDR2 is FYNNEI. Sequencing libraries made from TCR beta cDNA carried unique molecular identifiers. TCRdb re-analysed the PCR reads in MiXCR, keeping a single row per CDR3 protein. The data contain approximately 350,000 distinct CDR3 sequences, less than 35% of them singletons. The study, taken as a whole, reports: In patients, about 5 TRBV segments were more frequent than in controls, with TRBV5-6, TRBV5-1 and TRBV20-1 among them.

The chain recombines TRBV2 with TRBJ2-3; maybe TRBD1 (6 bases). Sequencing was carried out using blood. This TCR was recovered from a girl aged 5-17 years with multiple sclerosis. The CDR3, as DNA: TGTGCCAGCCAAGACAGGAGAGACACAGATACGCAGTATTTT. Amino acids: CASQDRRDTDTQYF.